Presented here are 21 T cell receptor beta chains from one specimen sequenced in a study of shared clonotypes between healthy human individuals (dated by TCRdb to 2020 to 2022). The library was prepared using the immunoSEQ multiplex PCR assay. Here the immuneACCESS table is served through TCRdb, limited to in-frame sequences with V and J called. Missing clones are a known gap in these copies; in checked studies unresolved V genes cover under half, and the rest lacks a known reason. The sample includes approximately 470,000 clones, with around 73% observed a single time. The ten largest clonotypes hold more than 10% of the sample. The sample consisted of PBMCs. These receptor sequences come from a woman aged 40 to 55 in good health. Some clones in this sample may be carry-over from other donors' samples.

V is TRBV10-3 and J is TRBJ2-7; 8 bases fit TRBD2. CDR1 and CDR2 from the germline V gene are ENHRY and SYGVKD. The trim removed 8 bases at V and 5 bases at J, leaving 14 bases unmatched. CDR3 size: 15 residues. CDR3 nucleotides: TGTGCCATCTTAGACGGGAGGGCCGGGAACCACGAGCAGTACTTC. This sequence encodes CAILDGRAGNHEQYF.

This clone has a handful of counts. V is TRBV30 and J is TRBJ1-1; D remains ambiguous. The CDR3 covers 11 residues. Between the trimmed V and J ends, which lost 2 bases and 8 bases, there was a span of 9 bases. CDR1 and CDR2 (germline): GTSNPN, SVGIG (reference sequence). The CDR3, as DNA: TGTGCCTGGAGTCGCACTTGGGAAGCTTTCTTT. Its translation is CAWSRTWEAFF.

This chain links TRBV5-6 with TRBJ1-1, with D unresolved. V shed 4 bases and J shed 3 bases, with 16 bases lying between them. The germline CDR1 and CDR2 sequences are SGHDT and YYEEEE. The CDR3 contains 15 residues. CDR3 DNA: TGTGCCAGCAGCCCCGTGGGTAGGGAGGACACTGAAGCTTTCTTT. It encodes CASSPVGREDTEAFF.

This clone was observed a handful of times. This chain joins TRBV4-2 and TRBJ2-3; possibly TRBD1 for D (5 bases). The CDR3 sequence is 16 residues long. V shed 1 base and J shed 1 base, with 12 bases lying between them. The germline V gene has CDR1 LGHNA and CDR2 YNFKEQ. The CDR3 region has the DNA TGTGCCAGCAGCCAAGTTAAGTGGGGCCGCACAGATACGCAGTATTTT. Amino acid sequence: CASSQVKWGRTDTQYF.

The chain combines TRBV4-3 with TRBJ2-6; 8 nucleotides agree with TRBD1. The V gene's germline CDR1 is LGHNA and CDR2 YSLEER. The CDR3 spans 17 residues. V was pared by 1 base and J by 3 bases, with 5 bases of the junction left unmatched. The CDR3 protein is CASSQVPGGDGANVLTF. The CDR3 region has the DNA TGCGCCAGCAGCCAAGTCCCAGGGGGCGATGGGGCCAACGTCCTGACTTTC.

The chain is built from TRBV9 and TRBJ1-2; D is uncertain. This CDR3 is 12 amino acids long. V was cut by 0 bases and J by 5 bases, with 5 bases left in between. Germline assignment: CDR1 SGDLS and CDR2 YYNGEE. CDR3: CASSVDQYGYTF. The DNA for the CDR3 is TGTGCCAGCAGCGTAGACCAATATGGCTACACCTTC.

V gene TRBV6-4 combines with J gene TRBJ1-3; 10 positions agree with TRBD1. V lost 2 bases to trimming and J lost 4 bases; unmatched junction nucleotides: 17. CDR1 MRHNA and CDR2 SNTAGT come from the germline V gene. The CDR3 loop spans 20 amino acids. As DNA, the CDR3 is TGTGCCAGCAGTGACCCCGGGACAGGGGTCAGGGTAAATGTGGGAAACACCATATATTTT. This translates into CASSDPGTGVRVNVGNTIYF.

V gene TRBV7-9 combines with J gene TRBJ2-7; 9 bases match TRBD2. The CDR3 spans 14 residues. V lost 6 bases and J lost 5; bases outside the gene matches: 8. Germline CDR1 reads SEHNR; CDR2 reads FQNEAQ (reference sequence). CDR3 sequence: CASRQDSGSDEQYF. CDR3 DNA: TGTGCCAGCAGACAAGATAGCGGGAGCGACGAGCAGTACTTC. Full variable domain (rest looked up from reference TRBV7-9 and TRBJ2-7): DTGVSQNPRHKITKRGQNVTFRCDPISEHNRLYWYRQTLGQGPEFLTYFQNEAQLEKSRLLSDRFSAERPKGSFSTLEIQRTEQGDSAMYLCASRQDSGSDEQYFGPGTRLTVT.

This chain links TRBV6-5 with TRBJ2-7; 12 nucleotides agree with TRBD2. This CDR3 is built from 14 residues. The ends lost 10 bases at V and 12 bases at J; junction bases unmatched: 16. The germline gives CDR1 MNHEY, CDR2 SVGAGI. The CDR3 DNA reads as TGTGCCACCCGGACACCCGGACTAGCGGGACCGGTGTACTTC. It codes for CATRTPGLAGPVYF.

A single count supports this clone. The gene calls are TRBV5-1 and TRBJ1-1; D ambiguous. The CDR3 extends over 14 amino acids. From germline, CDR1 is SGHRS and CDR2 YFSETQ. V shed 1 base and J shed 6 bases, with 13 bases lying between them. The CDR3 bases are TGCGCCAGCAGCTTGTCCAGGATCGGATCTGAAGCTTTCTTT. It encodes CASSLSRIGSEAFF.

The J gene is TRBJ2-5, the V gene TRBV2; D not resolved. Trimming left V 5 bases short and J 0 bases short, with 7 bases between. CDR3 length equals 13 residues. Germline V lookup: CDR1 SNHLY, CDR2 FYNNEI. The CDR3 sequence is CASSSPNQETQYF. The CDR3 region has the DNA TGTGCCAGCAGTTCACCGAACCAAGAGACCCAGTACTTC.

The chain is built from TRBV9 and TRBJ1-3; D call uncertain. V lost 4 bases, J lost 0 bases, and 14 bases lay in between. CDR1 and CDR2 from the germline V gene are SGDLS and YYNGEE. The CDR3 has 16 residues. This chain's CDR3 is CASSLRKDRSGNTIYF. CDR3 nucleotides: TGTGCCAGCAGCCTCCGAAAGGATCGCTCTGGAAACACCATATATTTT.

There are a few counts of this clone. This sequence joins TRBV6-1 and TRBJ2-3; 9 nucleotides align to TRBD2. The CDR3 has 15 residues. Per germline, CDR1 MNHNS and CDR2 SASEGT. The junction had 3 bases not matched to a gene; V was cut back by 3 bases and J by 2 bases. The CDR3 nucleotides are TGTGCCAGCAGTGAGTTAGCGGGGGACACAGATACGCAGTATTTT. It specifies CASSELAGDTDTQYF.

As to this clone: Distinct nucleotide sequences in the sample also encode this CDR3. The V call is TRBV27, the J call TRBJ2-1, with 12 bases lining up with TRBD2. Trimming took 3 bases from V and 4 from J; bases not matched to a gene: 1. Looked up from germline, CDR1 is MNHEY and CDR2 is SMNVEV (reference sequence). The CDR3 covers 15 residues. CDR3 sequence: CASSLGTSGYNEQFF. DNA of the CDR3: TGTGCCAGCAGTTTGGGGACTAGCGGGTACAATGAGCAGTTCTTC.

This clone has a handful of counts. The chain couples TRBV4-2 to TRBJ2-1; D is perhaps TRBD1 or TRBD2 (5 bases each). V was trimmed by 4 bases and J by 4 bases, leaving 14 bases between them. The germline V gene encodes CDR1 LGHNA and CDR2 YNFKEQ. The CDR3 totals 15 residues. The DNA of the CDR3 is TGTGCCAGCAGCCCCGGGACCCGCGGGTACAATGAGCAGTTCTTC. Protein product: CASSPGTRGYNEQFF.

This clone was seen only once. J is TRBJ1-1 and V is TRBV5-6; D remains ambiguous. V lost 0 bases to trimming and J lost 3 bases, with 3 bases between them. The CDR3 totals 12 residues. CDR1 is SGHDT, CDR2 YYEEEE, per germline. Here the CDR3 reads CASSLGDTEAFF. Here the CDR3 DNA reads TGTGCCAGCAGCTTGGGAGACACTGAAGCTTTCTTT.

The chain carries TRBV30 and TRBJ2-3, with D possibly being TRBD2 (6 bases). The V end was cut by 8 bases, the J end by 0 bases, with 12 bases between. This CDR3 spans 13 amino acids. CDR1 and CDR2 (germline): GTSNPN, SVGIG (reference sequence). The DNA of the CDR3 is TGTGCCCGTAGCGGACCTAGCACAGATACGCAGTATTTT. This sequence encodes CARSGPSTDTQYF.

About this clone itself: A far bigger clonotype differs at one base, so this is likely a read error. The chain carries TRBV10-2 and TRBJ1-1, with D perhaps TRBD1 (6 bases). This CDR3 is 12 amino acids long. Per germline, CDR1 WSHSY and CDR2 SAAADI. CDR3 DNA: TGCGCCAGCAGGGACAGTAGCACTGAAGCTCTCTTT. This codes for CASRDSSTEALF.

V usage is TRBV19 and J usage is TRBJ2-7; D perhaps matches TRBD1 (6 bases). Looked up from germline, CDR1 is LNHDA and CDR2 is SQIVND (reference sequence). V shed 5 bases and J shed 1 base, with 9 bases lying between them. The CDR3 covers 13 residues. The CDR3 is CASSRQDSYEQYF. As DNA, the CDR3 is TGTGCCAGTAGTCGACAGGATTCCTACGAGCAGTACTTC.

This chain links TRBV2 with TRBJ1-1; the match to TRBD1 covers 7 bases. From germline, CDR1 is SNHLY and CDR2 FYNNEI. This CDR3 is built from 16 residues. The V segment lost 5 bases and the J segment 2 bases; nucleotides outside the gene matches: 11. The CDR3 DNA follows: TGTGCCAGCAGTCGTTTGAGGGACAGCCGAAACACTGAAGCTTTCTTT. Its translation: CASSRLRDSRNTEAFF.

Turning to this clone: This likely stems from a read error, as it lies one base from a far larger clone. CDR3 loop: CASSVSEGSYEQYF. CDR3 nucleotide sequence: TGTGCCAGCAGTGTTTCAGAGGGTTCCTACGAGCAGTACTTC. The rearrangement uses TRBV2 and TRBJ2-7; D is perhaps TRBD2 (5 bases). Trimming pared 4 bases from V and 1 base from J, leaving 11 bases between. The CDR3 runs to 14 residues. The V gene's germline CDR1 is SNHLY and CDR2 FYNNEI. The entire variable domain, with the rest obtained from reference TRBV2 and TRBJ2-7, is as follows: EPEVTQTPSHQVTQMGQEVILRCVPISNHLYFYWYRQILGQKVEFLVSFYNNEISEKSEIFDDQFSVERPDGSNFTLKIRSTKLEDSAMYFCASSVSEGSYEQYFGPGTRLTVT.